The T cell receptor beta chain under discussion was sequenced for a study of post-analysis software for immune sequencing data. Study-level points and caveats: Samples made in the same batch grouped tightly together by F measure. In patients, TRBV5-6, TRBV5-1 and TRBV20-1 belonged to four or five TRBV segments found more frequently than in controls. Normalized Chao1 diversity was significantly lower in multiple sclerosis patients than in controls.

To note about this clonotype: Its antigen is not identified.

The CDR3 is 14 amino acids. CDR1 MGHRA and CDR2 YSYEKL come from the germline V gene. Unmatched junction bases numbered 2, after V lost 0 bases and J lost 3 bases. Prepared TCR beta cDNA libraries contained unique molecular identifiers. Around 500,000 cDNA molecules were obtained from about 0.98 to 11 million T cells. A single record per CDR3 protein comes from TCRdb applying MiXCR to the PCR reads. The sample lists 400,000 to 500,000 distinct CDR3 sequences; 30% to 45% were seen once. The chain recombines TRBV4-1 with TRBJ2-7; 7 positions match TRBD1. This TCR derives from a girl aged 2-10 years with multiple sclerosis. Sequencing used blood. The CDR3 here is CASSQETGHYEQYF. In nucleotides, the CDR3 is TGCGCCAGCAGCCAAGAGACAGGGCACTACGAGCAGTACTTC.